The next 3 T cell receptor beta chains were all read from a single sample in a study of OX40 agonist ivuxolimab in advanced cancers. Sequencing used immunoSEQ multiplex PCR; TCRdb keeps in-frame clones, though not all of them. This table has about 73,000 clones, 85% to 90% appearing once. The sample here was CD4+ or CD8+ T cells sorted from blood, taken in a trial of the OX40 agonist ivuxolimab. The receptors come from an adult with an advanced solid tumor such as melanoma, head and neck, liver or kidney cancer.

This clone has a single count. The gene calls are TRBV7-3 and TRBJ2-2, with TRBD1 identical over 7 bases. The CDR3 consists of 13 residues. Germline CDR1 reads SGHTA; CDR2 reads FQGTGA. Trimming removed 5 bases from V and 5 bases from J; junction bases left unmatched: 2. The CDR3 region has the DNA TGTGCCAGCAGCCACAGGGGAACCGGGGAGCTGTTTTTT. Amino acids: CASSHRGTGELFF.

This chain links TRBV7-6 with TRBJ2-3, with 10 bases lining up with TRBD2. Germline V CDR1 and CDR2: SGHVS, FNYEAQ. V lost 1 base and J lost 4; bases outside the gene matches: 5. The CDR3 sequence is 16 residues long. Written as DNA, the CDR3 is TGTGCCAGCAGCTTAGGGGTAGCGGGAGGTCCAGATACGCAGTATTTT. This sequence encodes CASSLGVAGGPDTQYF.

The gene calls are TRBV6-5 and TRBJ2-7; 15 positions match TRBD2. V lost 4 bases and J lost 7; bases outside the gene matches: 2. CDR3 size: 14 residues. Germline V gene data show CDR1 as MNHEY and CDR2 as SVGAGI. The DNA of the CDR3 is TGTGCCAGCAGTTCGGGACTAGCGGGAGGTGAGCAGTACTTC. It encodes CASSSGLAGGEQYF.